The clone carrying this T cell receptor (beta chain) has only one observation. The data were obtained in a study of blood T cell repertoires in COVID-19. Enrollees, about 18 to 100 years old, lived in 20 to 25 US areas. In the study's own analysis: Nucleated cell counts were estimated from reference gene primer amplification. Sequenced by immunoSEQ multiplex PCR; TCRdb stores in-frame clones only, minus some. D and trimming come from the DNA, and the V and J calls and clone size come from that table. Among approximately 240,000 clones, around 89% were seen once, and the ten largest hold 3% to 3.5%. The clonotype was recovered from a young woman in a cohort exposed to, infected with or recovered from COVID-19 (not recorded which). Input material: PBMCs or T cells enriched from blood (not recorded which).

CDR3 DNA: TGCGCCAGCAGTGAGCCCGGGGGGGAGCAGTACTTC. This codes for CASSEPGGEQYF. V and J are TRBV10-1 and TRBJ2-7, with TRBD2 matching over 7 bases. Germline V gene data show CDR1 as WNHNN and CDR2 as SYGVQD (reference sequence). V lost 2 bases and J lost 7; bases outside the gene matches: 2. The CDR3 consists of 12 residues.